A selection of T cell receptor beta chains follows, all from one sample in a study of regulatory T cells in long-lasting Graves disease. Using its own MiXCR run on the multiplex PCR reads, TCRdb lists one record per CDR3 protein. Counted here are about 560,000 distinct CDR3 sequences, about 16% occurring once; the ten biggest clones make up 9.5% to 15%. The same data also went into a second study, on T cells in Graves' hyperthyroidism and ophthalmopathy.

The input for sequencing was peripheral blood mononuclear cells (PBMCs), taken at new diagnosis, from a patient treated with antithyroid drugs. The receptors here all came from a man younger than 30 with Graves disease. CDR3s include the opening cysteine and the closing phenylalanine or tryptophan. A D gene is named only where the DNA matches it firmly. A clone size is listed for some rows: how often the clone was seen (once, few, many), or a class if it is expanded.

>TRBD1|many|TRBV28|TRBJ2-7
CASEPSGQLIYEQYF
TGTGCCAGTGAACCCTCGGGACAGCTTATCTACGAGCAGTACTTC
>.|many|TRBV27|TRBJ1-2
CASSPLSGGGYTF
TGTGCCAGCAGTCCACTCTCCGGGGGTGGCTACACCTTC
>TRBD1|.|TRBV20-1|TRBJ2-7
CSARDRGFAQYF
TGCAGTGCGCGGGACAGGGGCTTTGCGCAGTACTTC
>.|many|TRBV20-1|TRBJ2-5
CSAPRNQETQYF
TGCAGTGCCCCGAGGAACCAAGAGACCCAGTACTTC
>.|many|TRBV29-1|TRBJ1-1
CSVEAMGGSTEAFF
TGCAGCGTTGAAGCTATGGGGGGGTCCACTGAAGCTTTCTTT
>.|many|TRBV2|TRBJ1-1
CASSEANQGEAFF
TGTGCCAGCAGTGAAGCAAACCAGGGTGAAGCTTTCTTT
>TRBD1|few|TRBV7-9|TRBJ2-1
CASSKTGGGYNEQFF
TGTGCCAGCAGCAAGACAGGGGGAGGGTACAATGAGCAGTTCTTC
>.|few|TRBV12-3/TRBV12-4|TRBJ2-3
CASSLGQGWTDTQYF
TGTGCCAGCAGTTTAGGGCAGGGTTGGACAGATACGCAGTATTTT
>.|many|TRBV24-1|TRBJ2-7
CATPPGLTYEQYF
TGTGCCACCCCACCAGGGTTGACCTACGAGCAGTACTTC
>TRBD1|few|TRBV7-9|TRBJ1-2
CASSLRDRQGDGYTF
TGTGCCAGCAGCTTACGGGACAGGCAGGGGGATGGCTACACCTTC
>.|few|TRBV20-1|TRBJ1-2
CSAGGQKDGYTF
TGCAGTGCCGGCGGACAGAAGGACGGCTACACCTTC
>.|.|TRBV15|TRBJ1-5
CATSLDRPTSQHF
TGTGCCACCAGCTTAGACAGGCCCACTAGCCAGCATTTT
>TRBD1|.|TRBV28|TRBJ2-2
CASSSTGGRFGELFF
TGTGCCAGCAGCTCGACAGGGGGGCGATTCGGGGAGCTGTTTTTT
>TRBD2|.|TRBV12-3/TRBV12-4|TRBJ2-7
CASGTSGRVGEQYF
TGTGCCAGCGGGACTAGCGGGAGGGTGGGCGAGCAGTACTTC
>.|many|TRBV20-1|TRBJ1-1
CSARDGTTEAFF
TGCAGTGCTAGAGATGGAACCACTGAAGCTTTCTTT
>.|many|TRBV3-1|TRBJ1-3
CASSQDRTNSGNTIYF
TGTGCCAGCAGCCAAGATCGGACAAACTCTGGAAACACCATATATTTT
>.|.|TRBV12-3/TRBV12-4|TRBJ1-2
CASSTEGSFFGYTF
TGTGCCAGCAGCACCGAGGGTAGTTTTTTTGGCTACACCTTC
>TRBD1|few|TRBV19|TRBJ1-5
CASSNDRAYSNQPQHF
TGTGCCAGTAGTAACGACAGGGCGTATAGCAATCAGCCCCAGCATTTT
>.|many|TRBV9|TRBJ2-3
CASSAPGAVNTDTQYF
TGTGCCAGCAGCGCCCCGGGAGCCGTCAACACAGATACGCAGTATTTT
>.|many|TRBV28|TRBJ1-4
CASSQPTGMTDEKLFF
TGTGCCAGCAGTCAACCAACAGGGATGACGGATGAAAAACTGTTTTTT
>TRBD1|many|TRBV30|TRBJ1-1
CAWSWDRETEAFF
TGTGCCTGGAGTTGGGACAGGGAGACTGAAGCTTTCTTT
>TRBD1|few|TRBV29-1|TRBJ2-1
CSVPYRGGSSYNEQFF
TGCAGCGTGCCCTACAGGGGCGGAAGCTCCTACAATGAGCAGTTCTTC
>.|.|TRBV29-1|TRBJ2-5
CSAAQYQETQYF
TGCAGCGCAGCCCAGTACCAAGAGACCCAGTACTTC
>.|many|TRBV28|TRBJ2-7
CASSFQGMDEQYF
TGTGCCAGCAGTTTCCAGGGGATGGACGAGCAGTACTTC
>.|few|TRBV7-9|TRBJ2-3
CASSLEPRDHTDTQYF
TGTGCCAGCAGCTTAGAGCCCCGGGACCACACAGATACGCAGTATTTT
>.|few|TRBV30|TRBJ2-4
CAWKMKLKLLAKNIQYF
TGTGCCTGGAAGATGAAGTTGAAGTTACTAGCCAAAAACATTCAGTACTTC
>TRBD2|few|TRBV20-1|TRBJ2-3
CSATSGLAGGPGGPDTQYF
TGCAGTGCTACCTCTGGACTAGCGGGAGGCCCCGGGGGTCCAGATACGCAGTATTTT
>TRBD2|.|TRBV27|TRBJ2-2
CASSGLAGVKTGELFF
TGTGCCAGCAGTGGACTAGCGGGAGTAAAGACCGGGGAGCTGTTTTTT
>.|.|TRBV19|TRBJ1-1
CASKIGKNTEAFF
TGTGCCAGTAAGATTGGGAAAAACACTGAAGCTTTCTTT
>.|many|TRBV11-2|TRBJ2-5
CASSGPPQGQETQYF
TGTGCCAGCAGCGGACCCCCACAGGGACAAGAGACCCAGTACTTC
>.|many|TRBV20-1|TRBJ1-1
CSALGRNTEAFF
TGCAGTGCTCTGGGGAGGAACACTGAAGCTTTCTTT
>.|many|TRBV18|TRBJ2-3
CASSPGLTDTQYF
TGTGCCAGCTCACCAGGGCTCACAGATACGCAGTATTTT
>.|few|TRBV20-1|TRBJ2-3
CSALGPPSTDTQYF
TGCAGTGCCCTGGGGCCACCTAGCACAGATACGCAGTATTTT
>TRBD2|.|TRBV13|TRBJ2-3
CASSPEGKPSGGTDTQYF
TGTGCCAGCAGCCCAGAGGGGAAACCCAGCGGGGGGACAGATACGCAGTATTTT
>TRBD1|.|TRBV9|TRBJ2-3
CASRKGQGGNTDTQYF
TGTGCCAGCAGGAAGGGACAGGGAGGGAACACAGATACGCAGTATTTT
>.|.|TRBV6-2/TRBV6-3|TRBJ1-1
CASSVKDIYTEAFF
TGTGCCAGCAGTGTGAAGGACATCTACACTGAAGCTTTCTTT
>.|.|TRBV2|TRBJ1-5
CVSSEASREEGQPQHF
TGTGTCAGCAGTGAAGCTTCCAGGGAAGAAGGTCAGCCCCAGCATTTT
>.|.|TRBV19|TRBJ2-5
CASIGGDWTQYF
TGTGCCAGTATTGGAGGGGACTGGACCCAGTACTTC
>TRBD1|.|TRBV5-5|TRBJ2-7
CASSTLRTGTREQYF
TGTGCCAGCAGCACCCTCAGGACAGGGACGCGCGAGCAGTACTTC
>.|.|TRBV13|TRBJ2-2
CASSSIEVSGELFF
TGTGCCAGCAGCTCGATTGAGGTATCCGGGGAGCTGTTTTTT
>.|many|TRBV2|TRBJ2-1
CASRVLRGGSYNEQFF
TGTGCCAGCAGGGTATTGCGCGGAGGCTCCTACAATGAGCAGTTCTTC
>.|.|TRBV20-1|TRBJ1-2
CSARLHRDGPMGYTF
TGCAGTGCTAGACTACACCGGGACGGACCTATGGGCTACACCTTC
>.|.|TRBV29-1|TRBJ1-1
CSVELTDLNTEAFF
TGCAGCGTTGAACTGACAGATCTGAACACTGAAGCTTTCTTT
>.|few|TRBV19|TRBJ1-1
CASSIGRGNTEAFF
TGTGCCAGTAGTATCGGCAGGGGGAACACTGAAGCTTTCTTT
>TRBD1|.|TRBV5-1|TRBJ2-3
CASSLASGGPDTQYF
TGCGCCAGCAGCTTGGCGTCAGGGGGCCCAGATACGCAGTATTTT
>.|.|TRBV19|TRBJ2-7
CASSFRTNSYEQYF
TGTGCCAGTAGTTTTCGGACAAACTCCTACGAGCAGTACTTC
>TRBD1|.|TRBV5-6|TRBJ2-7
CASSGYRGNYEQYF
TGTGCCAGCAGCGGATACAGGGGAAACTACGAGCAGTACTTC
>.|many|TRBV7-9|TRBJ2-5
CASRTTVSGETQYF
TGTGCCAGCAGGACGACGGTGTCTGGGGAGACCCAGTACTTC
>.|.|TRBV5-6|TRBJ1-1
CASSDELTGNTEAFF
TGTGCCAGCAGCGACGAGTTGACAGGGAACACTGAAGCTTTCTTT
>.|many|TRBV7-8|TRBJ1-5
CASSLGGGRQPQHF
TGTGCCAGCAGCTTAGGCGGGGGTCGTCAGCCCCAGCATTTT
>.|few|TRBV11-2|TRBJ2-3
CASSLDRGKPFTDTQYF
TGTGCCAGCAGCTTAGATCGGGGTAAGCCCTTCACAGATACGCAGTATTTT
>.|.|TRBV5-4|TRBJ1-5
CASSLGEGKPQHF
TGTGCCAGCAGCTTGGGTGAAGGCAAGCCCCAGCATTTT
>TRBD2|.|TRBV20-1|TRBJ2-2
CSARDRTSGRGLGELFF
TGCAGTGCTAGAGATAGAACTAGCGGGAGGGGACTCGGGGAGCTGTTTTTT
>.|few|TRBV3-1|TRBJ1-1
CASSPSSGGLMNTEAFF
TGTGCCAGCAGCCCTTCCTCGGGGGGCCTCATGAACACTGAAGCTTTCTTT
>.|few|TRBV18|TRBJ1-6
CASSPEAGPNSPLHF
TGTGCCAGCTCACCAGAGGCAGGCCCAAATTCACCCCTCCACTTT